This T cell receptor (beta chain) originates from a study of regulatory T cells in long-lasting Graves disease. CDR1 is SGHTA and CDR2 is FQGTGA in the germline V gene. This CDR3 region has 14 residues. After removal of 2 bases from V and 7 bases from J, the junction contained 7 bases not matched to a gene. Concerning this clonotype: Antigen unknown.

To make TCR beta libraries, researchers used iRepertoire HTBI primers and Arm-PCR of CDR3 regions. One entry per CDR3 protein results from TCRdb running MiXCR on the multiplex PCR reads. The sample includes about 660,000 distinct CDR3 sequences, about 30% of them seen just once. Study-wide results and caveats: More public clonotypes were shared by persistent patients (fewer than 3,000) than by new patients (about 1,000).

Time point meaning: persistent/refractory GD, antithyroid drugs over 5 years with positive TRAb. There was RNA extracted from PBMCs, and the TCR library was made from it. Guidelines of the American Thyroid Association were used to diagnose Graves' disease. The source is a female donor with Graves disease. V usage is TRBV7-3 and J usage is TRBJ2-5, with TRBD1 identical over 7 bases. The input for sequencing was peripheral blood mononuclear cells (PBMCs), taken when the disease was refractory, from a patient treated with antithyroid drugs. The CDR3 here is CASSLDGQDGTQYF. The DNA for the CDR3 is TGTGCCAGCAGCTTAGACGGACAGGATGGGACCCAGTACTTC.